Shown below are 18 T cell receptor beta chains from a single sample sequenced in a study of blood T cell repertoires in COVID-19. Generated by immunoSEQ multiplex PCR, the TCRdb table keeps only in-frame clones and is missing some. Among about 130,000 clones listed, 84% were seen once. Sequences were obtained from peripheral blood. The receptors were sampled from a human donor in a cohort sampled during active COVID-19.

The chain has TRBV5-5 and TRBJ1-5; 7 nucleotides agree with TRBD1. V was clipped by 1 base and J by 4 bases; unmatched bases: 5. The germline V gene encodes CDR1 SGHKS and CDR2 YYEKEE (reference sequence). The CDR3 is 15 residues long. CDR3 DNA sequence: TGTGCCAGCAGCTTGTGGGCAGGGGGGAATCAGCCCCAGCATTTT. It yields the protein CASSLWAGGNQPQHF. The full variable domain, its missing parts supplied by reference TRBV5-5 and TRBJ1-5, is DAGVTQSPTHLIKTRGQQVTLRCSPISGHKSVSWYQQVLGQGPQFIFQYYEKEERGRGNFPDRFSARQFPNYSSELNVNALLLGDSALYLCASSLWAGGNQPQHFGDGTRLSIL.

The chain has TRBV6-5 and TRBJ1-1, with unresolved D. In germline, CDR1 is MNHEY, CDR2 SVGAGI. The CDR3 covers 13 residues. Trimming removed 7 bases from V and 1 base from J, with 10 bases in between. CDR3 bases: TGTGCCAGCACCCGGGATTCGAACACTGAAGCTTTCTTT. Residues: CASTRDSNTEAFF.

The chain has TRBV7-9 and TRBJ2-3; 7 bases fit TRBD2. Per the germline V gene, CDR1 is SEHNR and CDR2 is FQNEAQ (reference sequence). Losses at the gene ends were 6 bases for V and 2 bases for J; bases not matched to a gene: 14. The CDR3 totals 17 residues. The CDR3 DNA sequence: TGTGCCAGCAGTATAAAAATGGCGGGGGAATACACAGATACGCAGTATTTT. Translation: CASSIKMAGEYTDTQYF.

CDR3 in DNA: TGCGCCAGCAGCTTGGCCTGGGGACTAGCGGGGGGAGAAGATACGCAGTATTTT. It encodes CASSLAWGLAGGEDTQYF. The rearrangement joins TRBV5-1 to TRBJ2-3, with TRBD2 matching 15 bases. CDR3 size: 18 residues. Trimming took 0 bases from V and 5 from J; bases not matched to a gene: 7. Germline V gives CDR1 SGHRS, CDR2 YFSETQ.

J is TRBJ2-7 and V is TRBV6-6; possibly TRBD2 for D (6 bases). The CDR3 runs to 16 residues. V lost 5 bases and J lost 0, with 17 bases in between. Germline CDR1 reads MNHNY; CDR2 reads SVGAGI (reference sequence). In DNA, the CDR3 is TGTGCCAGCAGTCGACGGGTGGCGGGGAGCTCCTACGAGCAGTACTTC. Protein product: CASSRRVAGSSYEQYF.

This sequence joins TRBV2 and TRBJ1-6; 8 nucleotides match TRBD1. Germline loops: CDR1 SNHLY, CDR2 FYNNEI. The V gene end was trimmed by 6 bases and the J gene end by 8 bases; junction bases not matched to a gene: 6. CDR3 length equals 14 residues. Here the CDR3 reads CASSSDRGYSPLHF. The DNA for the CDR3 is TGTGCCAGCAGCTCCGACAGGGGTTATTCACCCCTCCACTTT.

This clone came up a few times. CDR3 sequence: CASRGRGEAFF. DNA of the CDR3: TGTGCCAGCAGGGGAAGGGGGGAAGCTTTCTTT. The rearrangement uses TRBV5-6 and TRBJ1-1, with D perhaps TRBD1 (6 bases). The ends were cut back, 5 bases at V and 8 bases at J, with 10 bases in the middle. This CDR3 is 11 amino acids long. Germline V gives CDR1 SGHDT, CDR2 YYEEEE.

This chain joins TRBV4-1 and TRBJ2-7; TRBD2 agrees at 11 bases. The germline gives CDR1 MGHRA, CDR2 YSYEKL. Trimming cost V 3 bases and J 3 bases; bases outside gene matches: 7. CDR3 size: 16 residues. Here the CDR3 reads CASSQTISGGVYEQYF. The CDR3, as DNA: TGCGCCAGCAGCCAGACCATTAGCGGGGGGGTCTACGAGCAGTACTTC.

This clone was observed a single time. This rearrangement joins TRBV29-1 to TRBJ2-1; D may be TRBD1 (6 bases). V was shortened by 8 bases and J by 10 bases, with 12 bases between the two germline ends. Per germline, CDR1 SQVTM and CDR2 ANQGSEA. The CDR3 extends over 10 amino acids. CDR3 DNA: TGCAGCACCTGGACAGTAGAGCAGTTCTTC. It yields the protein CSTWTVEQFF.

V gene TRBV7-2 combines with J gene TRBJ2-3; 12 bases are a match to TRBD2. Germline V gene data show CDR1 as SGHTA and CDR2 as FQGNSA. The trim removed 8 bases at V and 6 bases at J, leaving 6 bases unmatched. The CDR3 consists of 14 residues. This CDR3 is CASGLAGLRDTQYF. The CDR3 region has the DNA TGTGCCAGCGGACTAGCGGGGCTCCGCGATACGCAGTATTTT.

The genes are TRBV6-1 and TRBJ1-5; no reliable D call. This CDR3 is 16 amino acids long. Trimming removed 0 bases at V and 0 bases at J, with 9 bases between. The germline V gene encodes CDR1 MNHNS and CDR2 SASEGT. CDR3 coding DNA: TGTGCCAGCAGTGAAGCTAGGAGAGTTAGCAATCAGCCCCAGCATTTT. Translation gives CASSEARRVSNQPQHF.

This clone was seen many times. The V gene is TRBV7-9, the J gene TRBJ2-6, with TRBD2 as a possible D gene (5 bases). Trimming stripped 6 bases from V and 0 bases from J, with 15 bases between. From germline, CDR1 is SEHNR and CDR2 FQNEAQ (reference sequence). The CDR3 covers 17 residues. The CDR3 protein is CASRPSYGPSGANVLTF. The CDR3 DNA is TGTGCCAGCAGGCCTAGCTACGGACCCTCTGGGGCCAACGTCCTGACTTTC. Full variable domain (rest looked up from reference TRBV7-9 and TRBJ2-6): DTGVSQNPRHKITKRGQNVTFRCDPISEHNRLYWYRQTLGQGPEFLTYFQNEAQLEKSRLLSDRFSAERPKGSFSTLEIQRTEQGDSAMYLCASRPSYGPSGANVLTFGAGSRLTVL.

This clone was observed many times. The chain links TRBV20-1 to TRBJ1-1, with TRBD1 as a possible D gene (5 bases). V was pared by 4 bases and J by 11 bases, with 11 bases between. The CDR3 loop spans 10 amino acids. The germline V gene has CDR1 DFQATT and CDR2 SNEGSKA (reference sequence). CDR3 sequence reads: CSAKGLEAFF. CDR3 sequence (DNA): TGCAGTGCTAAGGGGCTTGAGGCTTTCTTT.

This chain connects TRBV9 to TRBJ2-7; TRBD1 aligns across 8 bases. V lost 0 bases and J lost 4; bases outside the gene matches: 9. The CDR3 totals 16 residues. CDR1 is SGDLS and CDR2 is YYNGEE in the germline V gene. CDR3 residues: CASSVGSGGVSYEQYF. The CDR3 DNA sequence: TGTGCCAGCAGCGTAGGCTCAGGGGGCGTCTCTTACGAGCAGTACTTC.

The rearrangement uses TRBV10-3 and TRBJ2-7; D remains ambiguous. Germline CDR1 reads ENHRY; CDR2 reads SYGVKD. The CDR3 is 15 residues long. The V end lost 10 bases, the J end lost 1 base, and 20 bases lay between the germline ends. The CDR3 protein is CATRPPGGYSYEQYF. CDR3 nucleotide sequence: TGTGCCACCCGCCCCCCCGGCGGCTATTCCTACGAGCAGTACTTC.

V usage is TRBV3-1 (or the pseudogene TRBV3-2) and J usage is TRBJ1-5; no clear D. The germline V gene has CDR1 LGHDT and CDR2 YNNKEL (reference sequence). The length of the CDR3 is 16 residues. The V gene lost 1 base and the J gene lost 0 bases, with 10 bases spanning the gap. The CDR3 region is CASSQGSGNSNQPQHF. The DNA for the CDR3 is TGTGCCAGCAGCCAAGGTAGTGGTAATAGCAATCAGCCCCAGCATTTT.

The V call is TRBV15, the J call TRBJ2-1; the D gene is possibly TRBD2 (7 bases). The CDR3 is 15 residues long. Germline-derived CDR1 and CDR2 are LNHNV and YYDKDF (reference sequence). Trimming took off 3 bases at V and 8 bases at J, with 17 bases between the two ends. The CDR3 nucleotides are TGTGCCACCAGCAGGGCTCGCGGGGGCTTGGATGAGCAGTTCTTC. Protein sequence: CATSRARGGLDEQFF.

The chain is built from TRBV5-6 and TRBJ2-5, with 13 bases matching TRBD2. Looked up from germline, CDR1 is SGHDT and CDR2 is YYEEEE. The CDR3 contains 18 residues. The ends lost 4 bases at V and 2 bases at J; junction bases unmatched: 11. CDR3 nucleotide sequence: TGTGCCAGCAGCCGCTGGACCCCGGGACTAGCGGGGCAAGAGACCCAGTACTTC. It yields the protein CASSRWTPGLAGQETQYF.